One and the same sample provided the 28 T cell receptor beta chains below, sequenced in a study of OX40 agonist ivuxolimab in advanced cancers. Sequencing was performed with immunoSEQ multiplex PCR; in TCRdb, only in-frame clones are kept and a portion is missing. The data contain over 45,000 clones, roughly 83% of them seen just once; the ten biggest clones take up 0.95% to 1.2%. Sequenced here: CD4+ or CD8+ T cells sorted from blood, sampled in a trial of the OX40 agonist ivuxolimab. All receptors come from an adult with an advanced solid tumor such as melanoma, head and neck, liver or kidney cancer.

The chain joins TRBV5-1 to TRBJ2-1; no clear D. CDR3 length: 15 amino acids. The V gene's germline CDR1 is SGHRS and CDR2 YFSETQ. V lost 0 bases and J lost 1, with 8 bases in between. CDR3 DNA sequence: TGCGCCAGCAGCTTGGGAGAGGTGTCCTACAATGAGCAGTTCTTC. Protein product: CASSLGEVSYNEQFF. Using reference TRBV5-1 and TRBJ2-1 for the parts outside the CDR3, the full variable domain is KAGVTQTPRYLIKTRGQQVTLSCSPISGHRSVSWYQQTPGQGLQFLFEYFSETQRNKGNFPGRFSGRQFSNSRSEMNVSTLELGDSALYLCASSLGEVSYNEQFFGPGTRLTVL.

The CDR3 sequence is CASSDGGRVDSPLHF. CDR3 DNA: TGTGCCAGCAGTGATGGGGGCAGAGTAGATTCACCCCTCCACTTT. This chain connects TRBV25-1 to TRBJ1-6; D is perhaps TRBD1 (6 bases). The ends were cut back, 3 bases at V and 8 bases at J, with 14 bases in the middle. This CDR3 has 15 residues. Germline values: CDR1 MGHDK, CDR2 SYGVNS.

J is TRBJ2-7 and V is TRBV5-1; 10 nucleotides align to TRBD1. J lost 6 bases, V lost 0 bases, and 6 bases had no gene match. Germline V CDR1 and CDR2: SGHRS, YFSETQ. The CDR3 has 15 amino acids. The CDR3 nucleotides are TGCGCCAGCAGCTTGGTCGGGACAGGGGATGGCGAGCAGTACTTC. Translation: CASSLVGTGDGEQYF.

This clone appeared once. This chain connects TRBV6-5 to TRBJ2-7; 7 bases align to TRBD1. V was clipped by 0 bases and J by 4 bases; unmatched bases: 9. The CDR3 covers 16 residues. The germline CDR1 and CDR2 sequences are MNHEY and SVGAGI. In nucleotides, the CDR3 is TGTGCCAGCAGTTACTCGAGGGGGCGCCAGGGATACGAGCAGTACTTC. Protein: CASSYSRGRQGYEQYF.

The chain has TRBV18 and TRBJ2-5, with no clear D. V gave up 6 bases and J gave up 5 bases, with 13 bases separating them. CDR1 is KGHSH and CDR2 is LQKENI in the germline V gene. The CDR3 extends over 13 amino acids. The CDR3 loop reads CASSPSLGETQYF. CDR3 in DNA: TGTGCCAGCTCTCCCTCCCTAGGGGAGACCCAGTACTTC.

This clone has only a few counts. The chain combines TRBV2 with TRBJ1-6; 11 bases are shared with TRBD1. The CDR3 covers 14 residues. The V gene's germline CDR1 is SNHLY and CDR2 FYNNEI. Trimming took 6 bases from V and 11 from J; bases not matched to a gene: 6. CDR3 sequence: CASRKGQGAAPLHF. The CDR3 bases are TGTGCCAGCAGGAAAGGACAGGGGGCTGCACCCCTCCACTTT.

CDR3 DNA sequence: TGTGCCAGTAGTACCCCCGGGGGGGGCCGGCGGGAAAAACTGTTTTTT. Its translation is CASSTPGGGRREKLFF. The chain links TRBV19 to TRBJ1-4; TRBD1 might be the D (6 bases). The length of the CDR3 is 16 residues. Trimming shortened V by 4 bases and J by 8 bases, and 20 bases separated the two germline ends. Looked up from germline, CDR1 is LNHDA and CDR2 is SQIVND (reference sequence).

The chain uses TRBV9 and TRBJ2-5; TRBD1 aligns across 11 bases. V trimming: 2 bases; J trimming: 5 bases; junction bases outside the gene matches: 2. The CDR3 runs to 14 residues. Germline CDR1 and CDR2: SGDLS and YYNGEE. The CDR3 DNA sequence: TGTGCCAGCAGCGTGGACAGGGGGCTCGAGACCCAGTACTTC. This gives the protein CASSVDRGLETQYF.

The chain links TRBV6-7 to TRBJ2-5; TRBD2 aligns across 14 bases. TRBV6-7 is an ORF for which the function is uncertain. The CDR3 sequence is 15 residues long. J was trimmed by 4 bases and V by 5 bases; bases with no gene match: 3. CDR3 DNA sequence: TGTGCCAGCAGTAAAGGGACTAGCGGGGGAGAGACCCAGTACTTC. This codes for CASSKGTSGGETQYF.

This clone was seen once. The V gene is TRBV4-2, the J gene TRBJ2-1, with 7 bases lining up with TRBD2. Germline V lookup: CDR1 LGHNA, CDR2 YNFKEQ. This CDR3 contains 17 residues. The junction had 12 bases not matched to a gene; V was cut back by 6 bases and J by 1 base. The CDR3 here is CASSLPLGGSSYNEQFF. CDR3 coding DNA: TGTGCCAGCAGTTTGCCCCTGGGCGGGAGTTCCTACAATGAGCAGTTCTTC.

This sequence joins TRBV6-8 and TRBJ2-5; no clear D. In germline, CDR1 is MNHGY, CDR2 SAAAGT. CDR3 size: 13 residues. V was shortened by 5 bases and J by 5 bases, with 12 bases between the two germline ends. The chain's CDR3 is CASSADLRETQYF. The DNA for the CDR3 is TGTGCCAGCAGTGCCGACTTGAGGGAGACCCAGTACTTC.

The chain is built from TRBV10-3 and TRBJ1-5; 8 bases line up with TRBD1. The CDR3 covers 15 residues. Germline V lookup: CDR1 ENHRY, CDR2 SYGVKD. V was pared by 6 bases and J by 1 base, with 5 bases of the junction left unmatched. CDR3 sequence reads: CAISGDRSSNQPQHF. Written as DNA, the CDR3 is TGTGCCATCAGCGGGGACAGGTCGAGCAATCAGCCCCAGCATTTT.

The CDR3 DNA is TGTGCCATCAGTGGGGCTAACTATGGCTACACCTTC. Amino acid sequence: CAISGANYGYTF. The chain is built from TRBV10-3 and TRBJ1-2; D not certain. CDR3 length: 12 amino acids. Germline values: CDR1 ENHRY, CDR2 SYGVKD. V lost 4 bases, J lost 0 bases, and 3 bases lay in between.

The count of this clone is one. The rearrangement joins TRBV15 to TRBJ2-3; no clear D gene. This CDR3 has 15 amino acids. In germline, CDR1 is LNHNV, CDR2 YYDKDF (reference sequence). Trimming took off 3 bases at V and 3 bases at J, with 13 bases between the two ends. The CDR3 is CATSSPATITDTQYF. In nucleotides, the CDR3 is TGTGCCACCAGCAGCCCGGCCACGATTACAGATACGCAGTATTTT.

This clone was seen a few times. The rearrangement joins TRBV19 to TRBJ1-6; TRBD1 aligns across 8 bases. The CDR3 sequence is 16 residues long. Per the germline V gene, CDR1 is LNHDA and CDR2 is SQIVND (reference sequence). J gave up 0 bases and V 4 bases, and 2 bases lay outside the gene matches. As DNA, the CDR3 is TGTGCCAGTAGTAGGACAGGGAGCTCCTATAATTCACCCCTCCACTTT. It codes for CASSRTGSSYNSPLHF.

J is TRBJ2-2 and V is TRBV18; 7 bases are a match to TRBD1. With 4 bases clipped from V and 1 base from J, the junction kept 3 bases outside the gene matches. The germline CDR1 and CDR2 sequences are KGHSH and LQKENI. The CDR3 length is 15 residues. The CDR3 loop is CASSLWTGNTGELFF. The CDR3 DNA reads as TGTGCCAGCTCACTTTGGACAGGGAACACCGGGGAGCTGTTTTTT.

This chain joins TRBV28 and TRBJ2-7; 8 bases match TRBD1. The V gene end was trimmed by 2 bases and the J gene end by 2 bases; junction bases not matched to a gene: 11. This CDR3 has 17 residues. CDR1 is MDHEN, CDR2 SYDVKM, per germline. The CDR3 bases are TGTGCCAGCAGTTTACATCCCACCGGACAGGGAGCCTACGAGCAGTACTTC. Encoded protein: CASSLHPTGQGAYEQYF.

The rearrangement uses TRBV7-2 and TRBJ2-1; tentatively, D is TRBD2 (6 bases). This CDR3 has 17 amino acids. In germline, CDR1 is SGHTA, CDR2 FQGNSA. Trimming shortened V by 2 bases and J by 5 bases, and 19 bases separated the two germline ends. The CDR3, as DNA: TGTGCCAGCAGCTTAAGGGAGGTAGCGACATTAAACAATGAGCAGTTCTTC. Encoded protein: CASSLREVATLNNEQFF.

The V and J genes are TRBV19 and TRBJ2-2; maybe TRBD2 (5 bases). Trimming shortened V by 6 bases and J by 5 bases, and 16 bases separated the two germline ends. The CDR3 is 15 amino acids. The V gene's germline CDR1 is LNHDA and CDR2 SQIVND (reference sequence). The CDR3 protein is CASSVGSAVTGELFF. CDR3 DNA sequence: TGTGCCAGTAGCGTTGGGAGCGCGGTGACCGGGGAGCTGTTTTTT. Using reference TRBV19 and TRBJ2-2 for the parts outside the CDR3, the full variable domain is DGGITQSPKYLFRKEGQNVTLSCEQNLNHDAMYWYRQDPGQGLRLIYYSQIVNDFQKGDIAEGYSVSREKKESFPLTVTSAQKNPTAFYLCASSVGSAVTGELFFGEGSRLTVL.

The genes are TRBV12-5 and TRBJ2-1; 8 bases map to TRBD2. J lost 1 base, V lost 1 base, and 12 bases had no gene match. This CDR3 is built from 19 residues. The germline CDR1 and CDR2 sequences are LGHNT and FRNRAP. The CDR3: CASGLAPTGGEPSYNEQFF. The CDR3 coding sequence is TGTGCTAGTGGTTTGGCTCCTACGGGGGGGGAGCCATCCTACAATGAGCAGTTCTTC.

The rearrangement links TRBV9 to TRBJ1-4, with a weak D call TRBD1 (5 bases). Trimming took off 0 bases at V and 7 bases at J, with 13 bases between the two ends. Germline CDR1 and CDR2: SGDLS and YYNGEE. CDR3 length: 15 amino acids. This CDR3 reads CASSVGGGGGEKLFF. CDR3 sequence (DNA): TGTGCCAGCAGCGTAGGGGGAGGTGGGGGTGAAAAACTGTTTTTT.

This chain connects TRBV5-4 to TRBJ2-7, with TRBD2 matching over 12 bases. The CDR3 is 16 residues long. Trimming cost V 3 bases and J 1 base; bases outside gene matches: 5. Germline CDR1 SGHNT, CDR2 YYREEE (reference sequence). The CDR3 protein is CASSSKLAGGSYEQYF. The CDR3 DNA follows: TGTGCCAGCAGCTCGAAACTAGCGGGAGGTTCCTACGAGCAGTACTTC.

The chain joins TRBV19 to TRBJ2-7; 8 bases are a match to TRBD1. J lost 7 bases, V lost 10 bases, and 24 bases had no gene match. Germline loops: CDR1 LNHDA, CDR2 SQIVND (reference sequence). CDR3 size: 17 residues. CDR3 sequence: CATSPGRGRGRPGEQYF. The CDR3 nucleotides are TGTGCCACCTCCCCCGGCAGGGGGCGCGGTCGCCCCGGAGAGCAGTACTTC.

This chain uses TRBV2 with TRBJ1-5, with 8 bases lining up with TRBD1. The V segment lost 6 bases and the J segment 7 bases; nucleotides outside the gene matches: 2. The CDR3 length is 12 residues. The germline CDR1 and CDR2 sequences are SNHLY and FYNNEI. CDR3 loop: CASRDRGQPQHF. The DNA for the CDR3 is TGTGCCAGCAGAGACAGGGGCCAGCCCCAGCATTTT. The full variable domain, completed using reference TRBV2 and TRBJ1-5, is EPEVTQTPSHQVTQMGQEVILRCVPISNHLYFYWYRQILGQKVEFLVSFYNNEISEKSEIFDDQFSVERPDGSNFTLKIRSTKLEDSAMYFCASRDRGQPQHFGDGTRLSIL.

The chain links TRBV15 to TRBJ1-6; D is undetermined. The CDR3 spans 15 residues. Trimming shortened V by 1 base and J by 6 bases, and 10 bases separated the two germline ends. From germline, CDR1 is LNHNV and CDR2 YYDKDF (reference sequence). For the CDR3, the DNA is TGTGCCACCAGCAGAGGGGCGACAACTAATTCACCCCTCCACTTT. Translated, it gives CATSRGATTNSPLHF. The full variable domain, in which reference TRBV15 and TRBJ1-6 provide the parts outside the CDR3, is DAMVIQNPRYQVTQFGKPVTLSCSQTLNHNVMYWYQQKSSQAPKLLFHYYDKDFNNEADTPDNFQSRRPNTSFCFLDIRSPGLGDTAMYLCATSRGATTNSPLHFGNGTRLTVT.

The gene calls are TRBV9 and TRBJ2-1; 9 positions agree with TRBD2. Germline V CDR1 and CDR2: SGDLS, YYNGEE. V lost 3 bases and J lost 9; bases outside the gene matches: 7. The CDR3 has 14 amino acids. CDR3 DNA: TGTGCCAGCAGCGGAGGGACTAGCTCTCTTGAGCAGTTCTTC. Residues: CASSGGTSSLEQFF.

The V and J genes are TRBV6-6 and TRBJ2-5; 7 nucleotides match TRBD2. J was trimmed by 5 bases and V by 6 bases; bases with no gene match: 6. Germline V CDR1 and CDR2: MNHNY, SVGAGI (reference sequence). The CDR3 totals 13 residues. CDR3 sequence reads: CASSLGEGETQYF. CDR3 DNA: TGTGCCAGCAGCCTAGGGGAGGGGGAGACCCAGTACTTC.

The chain joins TRBV5-1 to TRBJ2-7; TRBD2 agrees at 10 bases. Germline V gives CDR1 SGHRS, CDR2 YFSETQ. The CDR3 extends over 15 amino acids. The V segment lost 7 bases and the J segment 2 bases; nucleotides outside the gene matches: 9. The CDR3 protein is CASAGAGGPTYEQYF. CDR3 bases: TGCGCCAGCGCCGGAGCGGGAGGGCCGACCTACGAGCAGTACTTC.